This T cell receptor beta chain was sequenced during a study of a mutant IDH1 vaccine in newly diagnosed glioma. Looking at the study overall: Vaccination followed radiotherapy alone by 4-6 weeks, or accompanied temozolomide cycles.

V shed 3 bases and J shed 0 bases, with 11 bases lying between them. This CDR3 has 14 residues. Germline V gene sequence: CDR1 SQVTM, CDR2 ANQGSEA. Comments on this clone: Its cognate antigen is unknown.

The time point denotes: week 47, end of study. Every single dose of the vaccine, 300 ug of mutant IDH1 20-mer peptide, came with topical imiquimod. TCRdb's copy holds only in-frame clones and misses some; the assay was immunoSEQ multiplex PCR. Of fewer than 55,000 clones in the sample, 65% were seen once. This receptor was taken from a man aged 35 to 55 with glioma. Some clones in this sample may be carry-over from other donors' samples. The chain combines TRBV29-1 with TRBJ1-2; D perhaps matches TRBD1 (5 bases). This sample comprised peripheral blood mononuclear cells (PBMCs), obtained from a glioma patient whose treatment included an IDH1 peptide vaccine. The CDR3 protein is CSVDRTRTNYGYTF. Written as DNA, the CDR3 is TGCAGCGTTGATCGGACAAGGACTAACTATGGCTACACCTTC.